A selection of T cell receptor beta chains follows, all from one sample in a study of T cell responses to AZD1222 COVID-19 vaccine. This table comes from immunoSEQ multiplex PCR, and its TCRdb copy is limited to in-frame clones, with some not included. The data show around 110,000 clones, about 91% seen once. The starting material was peripheral blood, obtained 28 days after the second AZD1222 dose. The receptor source for this set is an adult who received the AZD1222 COVID-19 vaccine. The conserved cysteine and the conserved F or W are not part of the CDR3 here. The D gene is left open where the match is weak.

D: TRBD2
J: TRBJ2-1
V: TRBV15
CDR3: ATSRDSLAGGYEQF

D: TRBD1
J: TRBJ1-3
V: TRBV2
CDR3: AIRQGRNTIY

D: -
J: TRBJ1-1
V: TRBV6-1
CDR3: ASSEGQRAF

D: -
J: TRBJ2-7
V: TRBV29-1
CDR3: SVDVSGQYEQY

D: TRBD2
J: TRBJ2-1
V: TRBV10-1
CDR3: ASSNNLAGGDNEQF

D: -
J: TRBJ1-1
V: TRBV5-5
CDR3: ASSPSWNTEAF

D: -
J: TRBJ2-1
V: TRBV30
CDR3: AWAGGNEQF

D: TRBD2
J: TRBJ2-3
V: TRBV12-3/TRBV12-4
CDR3: ASSSVAGDTQY

D: TRBD2
J: TRBJ2-1
V: TRBV6-5
CDR3: ASSQLAGGPEQF

D: -
J: TRBJ2-3
V: TRBV10-2
CDR3: ASSESTRVDTQY

D: -
J: TRBJ2-5
V: TRBV28
CDR3: ASSRTIQETQY

D: TRBD2
J: TRBJ2-1
V: TRBV4-1
CDR3: ASSQSPLAGVYNEQF

D: -
J: TRBJ1-1
V: TRBV29-1
CDR3: SVRPMNTEAF

D: TRBD2
J: TRBJ2-7
V: TRBV6-6
CDR3: ASSKLAAQVEQY

D: -
J: TRBJ1-2
V: TRBV6-6
CDR3: ASSRGRSRGYT

D: -
J: TRBJ2-1
V: TRBV5-4
CDR3: ASSIRTYNEQF

D: -
J: TRBJ2-3
V: TRBV10-3
CDR3: AISEGGAMGTDTQY

D: -
J: TRBJ1-2
V: TRBV19
CDR3: ASSLVVGGNYGYT

D: TRBD2
J: TRBJ2-1
V: TRBV12-5
CDR3: ASGLADGLAAVLSSSYNEQF

D: -
J: TRBJ1-4
V: TRBV19
CDR3: ASTLTATNEKLF

D: -
J: TRBJ2-7
V: TRBV5-1
CDR3: ASSSATNGIYEQY

D: TRBD2
J: TRBJ2-2
V: TRBV18
CDR3: ASSPKRELWSGELF

D: -
J: TRBJ1-2
V: TRBV7-9
CDR3: ASSLEQGIST

D: TRBD1
J: TRBJ1-3
V: TRBV28
CDR3: ASSSGTVDGNTIY

D: -
J: TRBJ2-5
V: TRBV20-1
CDR3: SALWRETQY

D: -
J: TRBJ1-3
V: TRBV9
CDR3: ASSSTGTTGNTIY

D: -
J: TRBJ1-5
V: TRBV19
CDR3: ASRWSEGSRQPQH

D: TRBD1
J: TRBJ1-1
V: TRBV5-5
CDR3: ASSPTGRNTEAF

D: -
J: TRBJ1-1
V: TRBV28
CDR3: ASSLSLGQWMNTEAF

D: TRBD2
J: TRBJ2-3
V: TRBV27
CDR3: ASSSIGGWLRASGAADTQY

D: -
J: TRBJ2-1
V: TRBV5-1
CDR3: ASEETGSSYNEQF

D: -
J: TRBJ2-1
V: TRBV3-1/TRBV3-2
CDR3: ASSQDMTGHQF

D: -
J: TRBJ1-2
V: TRBV28
CDR3: ASSLGHSNYGYT

D: -
J: TRBJ1-2
V: TRBV29-1
CDR3: SARQAGFGYT

D: -
J: TRBJ2-7
V: TRBV5-1
CDR3: ASSWAIADSSYEQY

D: -
J: TRBJ2-1
V: TRBV9
CDR3: ASSESESEQF

D: -
J: TRBJ1-3
V: TRBV2
CDR3: ASSEGGSGNTIY

D: -
J: TRBJ2-1
V: TRBV7-3
CDR3: ASSLGTENEQF

D: TRBD1
J: TRBJ1-2
V: TRBV19
CDR3: ASRLWQGDNYGYT

D: TRBD1
J: TRBJ1-1
V: TRBV19
CDR3: ASSTQGAEAF

D: TRBD1
J: TRBJ1-6
V: TRBV7-9
CDR3: ASSSDRIDRGPRGSPLH

D: -
J: TRBJ1-4
V: TRBV10-1
CDR3: ASSGGHVGEKLF

D: TRBD1
J: TRBJ2-7
V: TRBV18
CDR3: ASSPFGTGSYEQY

D: TRBD1
J: TRBJ1-1
V: TRBV28
CDR3: ASDGTGKAF

D: -
J: TRBJ2-6
V: TRBV6-4
CDR3: ASSGPGTSSSSGANVLT

D: TRBD2
J: TRBJ2-2
V: TRBV7-9
CDR3: ASSFSTEGLAEFTGELF

D: -
J: TRBJ1-4
V: TRBV5-1
CDR3: ASRTGFRGEKLF

D: -
J: TRBJ2-2
V: TRBV7-9
CDR3: ASSPSRKNTGELF

D: -
J: TRBJ2-3
V: TRBV28
CDR3: ASSPAAHRTDTQY

D: -
J: TRBJ2-7
V: TRBV9
CDR3: ASSRDPPGGSVESYEQY

D: -
J: TRBJ1-4
V: TRBV4-1
CDR3: ASSQNREKLF

D: -
J: TRBJ2-7
V: TRBV19
CDR3: ASSIVHIGAYEQY

D: -
J: TRBJ2-6
V: TRBV2
CDR3: ASRGGQSGANVLT